The rows below give T cell receptor beta chains drawn from one sample of a study of T cell responses to AZD1222 COVID-19 vaccine. The protocol was immunoSEQ multiplex PCR, while the TCRdb copy is restricted to in-frame clones and leaves out a portion. Here the sample spans around 180,000 clones, roughly nine tenths being singletons. This material consisted of peripheral blood, taken on day 0 of AZD1222 vaccination. These receptors all come from an adult in good health. Both conserved end residues are part of each CDR3. Fields, in order: D gene, J gene, V gene, clone size, CDR3 DNA, CDR3 protein. D genes are given only for firm matches. Rows give clone size only sometimes, using once, few, many, or a class for an expanded clone.

>TRBD2|TRBJ2-7|TRBV6-2/TRBV6-3|NA
TGTGCCAGCAGTGCCTTTAGCGGGGCCTTCTCCTACGAGCAGTACTTC
CASSAFSGAFSYEQYF
>NA|TRBJ1-2|TRBV18|once
TGTGCCAGCTCACCACCGGGTCCAGGGAACTATGGCTACACCTTC
CASSPPGPGNYGYTF
>NA|TRBJ2-1|TRBV2|NA
TGTGCCAGCAGCCTAGCCGGACTCCACAATGAGCAGTTCTTC
CASSLAGLHNEQFF
>TRBD1|TRBJ1-5|TRBV16|few
TGTGCCAGCAGCAAGACAGGGACTAGCAATCAGCCCCAGCATTTT
CASSKTGTSNQPQHF
>NA|TRBJ2-3|TRBV7-3|NA
TGTGCCAGCAGCTTAGGGGGCCGATCGGATACGCAGTATTTT
CASSLGGRSDTQYF
>NA|TRBJ2-1|TRBV27|NA
TGTGCCAGCAGTTTATTCGGGGGCCCTAGGCCCTACAATGAGCAGTTCTTC
CASSLFGGPRPYNEQFF
>TRBD1|TRBJ2-1|TRBV5-1|once
TGCGCCAGCAGCTTGGGGCAGGGGGCCCCCAATGAGCAGTTCTTC
CASSLGQGAPNEQFF
>NA|TRBJ1-1|TRBV20-1|NA
TGCAGTGCTAGTAGCAGATTATACACTGAAGCTTTCTTT
CSASSRLYTEAFF
>NA|TRBJ1-5|TRBV6-5|NA
TGTGCCAGCAGTTACGGAGCGGGTGATCAGCCCCAGCATTTT
CASSYGAGDQPQHF
>NA|TRBJ2-1|TRBV19|NA
TGTGCCAGTAGTATTGAAGGGACCCAAGGTGATGAGCAGTTCTTC
CASSIEGTQGDEQFF
>NA|TRBJ1-3|TRBV5-1|NA
TGCGCCAGCCTTGACCCCCTTGGAAACACCATATATTTT
CASLDPLGNTIYF
>NA|TRBJ1-5|TRBV7-8|NA
TGTGCCAGCAGCTTAGGGTTGGGGAATCAGCCCCAGCATTTT
CASSLGLGNQPQHF
>NA|TRBJ2-2|TRBV7-6|NA
TGTGCCAGCAGCCACGAGATCCTTCGGGACACCGGGGAGCTGTTTTTT
CASSHEILRDTGELFF
>NA|TRBJ2-2|TRBV12-3/TRBV12-4|NA
TGTGCCAGCAGGGCACAGGGAGGGGAGCTGTTTTTT
CASRAQGGELFF
>NA|TRBJ1-1|TRBV12-3/TRBV12-4|NA
TGTGCCAGCAGTTGGGGGAACACTGAAGCTTTCTTT
CASSWGNTEAFF
>NA|TRBJ2-7|TRBV5-4|NA
TGTGCCAGCAGCTTGGCCGCGGGGACAGCTTCCTACGAGCAGTACTTC
CASSLAAGTASYEQYF
>NA|TRBJ2-5|TRBV20-1|once
TGCAGTGGGACGGGCAGAGAGACCCAGTACTTC
CSGTGRETQYF
>TRBD1|TRBJ2-1|TRBV3-1/TRBV3-2|NA
TGTGCCAGCAGCCGGGGACAGCGAGCCTACAATGAGCAGTTCTTC
CASSRGQRAYNEQFF
>NA|TRBJ2-1|TRBV19|NA
TGTGCCAGTAGTTTCGGGGGCGGTCAGTACTCCTACAATGAGCAGTTCTTC
CASSFGGGQYSYNEQFF
>NA|TRBJ2-1|TRBV7-9|NA
TGTGCCAGCAGCTTACTGTCCTGGGGATCCTACAATGAGCAGTTCTTC
CASSLLSWGSYNEQFF
>NA|TRBJ2-3|TRBV20-1|NA
TGCAGTGCTAGAGATATTGGGCAGTATTTT
CSARDIGQYF
>NA|TRBJ1-2|TRBV7-8|NA
TGTGCCAGCAGCTTCGCTCCTACCGGCAACTATGGCTACACCTTC
CASSFAPTGNYGYTF
>NA|TRBJ2-3|TRBV7-9|NA
TGTGCCAGCAGCCCCCCTTTCAGGGATGGTACAGATACGCAGTATTTT
CASSPPFRDGTDTQYF
>TRBD1|TRBJ2-1|TRBV10-3|NA
TGTGCCATCAGTGATGACAGGGGGGCATACAATGAGCAGTTCTTC
CAISDDRGAYNEQFF
>NA|TRBJ1-1|TRBV3-1/TRBV3-2|NA
TGTGCCAGCAGCCAGGGGGCGAGGATCCCGGTGGCAGCTTTCTTT
CASSQGARIPVAAFF
>NA|TRBJ1-3|TRBV6-5|NA
TGTGCCAGTTTGAGCAGCGTCTCTGGAAACACCATATATTTT
CASLSSVSGNTIYF
>TRBD1|TRBJ2-5|TRBV7-6|NA
TGTGCCAGCAGCCTGGGACAGGGGGCTTTGGAGACCCAGTACTTC
CASSLGQGALETQYF
>NA|TRBJ2-3|TRBV7-3|NA
TGTGCCAGCAGCTTGGGCGGCGGTACGCAGTATTTT
CASSLGGGTQYF
>NA|TRBJ1-3|TRBV15|NA
TGTGCCACCAGTGAAGGGCTCTCTGGAAACACCATATATTTT
CATSEGLSGNTIYF
>TRBD2|TRBJ2-1|TRBV3-1/TRBV3-2|NA
TGTGCCAGCAGCTCTTGGACCGGGACTAGCCCCCAGGAGCAGTTCTTC
CASSSWTGTSPQEQFF
>NA|TRBJ1-1|TRBV30|NA
TGTGCCTGGTCCCCGAAGCTAAGCGCTTTCTTT
CAWSPKLSAFF
>NA|TRBJ1-3|TRBV9|NA
TGTGCCAGCAGTGAGGAGACGAGCTCTGGAAACACCATATATTTT
CASSEETSSGNTIYF
>NA|TRBJ2-2|TRBV6-5|NA
TGTGCCACCCAGGGAAACACCGGGGAGCTGTTTTTT
CATQGNTGELFF
>NA|TRBJ1-2|TRBV7-2|NA
TGTGCCAGCAGCTTAGGCTCGGACTATGGCTACACCTTC
CASSLGSDYGYTF
>NA|TRBJ1-4|TRBV12-3/TRBV12-4|NA
TGTGCCAGCAGTTCATCAGGTGAAAAACTGTTTTTT
CASSSSGEKLFF
>NA|TRBJ1-6|TRBV18|NA
TGTGCCAGCTCACCGAGTCCCCTTGGAGGCTCCTATAATTCACCCCTCCACTTT
CASSPSPLGGSYNSPLHF
>NA|TRBJ1-1|TRBV12-3/TRBV12-4|NA
TGTGCCAGCAGTGGGACATACACTGAAGCTTTCTTT
CASSGTYTEAFF
>NA|TRBJ2-3|TRBV5-6|NA
TGTGCCAGCAGCTGGGCCGGGTCCACAGATACGCAGTATTTT
CASSWAGSTDTQYF
>TRBD1|TRBJ1-5|TRBV9|NA
TGTGCCAGCAGCTTCGGGACAGGGGGAAATCAGCCCCAGCATTTT
CASSFGTGGNQPQHF
>TRBD2|TRBJ2-3|TRBV2|few
TGTGCCAGCAGGCTTACGGGACTAGAGTCTGATACGCAGTATTTT
CASRLTGLESDTQYF
>TRBD2|TRBJ2-2|TRBV7-3|NA
TGTGCCAGCAGCCCTCGCGCTAGCGGGGGGGCTTCCGGGGAGCTGTTTTTT
CASSPRASGGASGELFF
>TRBD1|TRBJ2-1|TRBV7-3|NA
TGTGCCAGCAGCTACGGACAGGGGGCGGGCAATGAGCAGTTCTTC
CASSYGQGAGNEQFF
>NA|TRBJ1-3|TRBV12-5|NA
TGTGCTAGTGGGGGGAGGGACGTCGCACCGTCTGGAAACACCATATATTTT
CASGGRDVAPSGNTIYF
>NA|TRBJ2-3|TRBV4-3|NA
TGCGCCAGCAGCCAAGCGACGGGTGGGGATACGCAGTATTTT
CASSQATGGDTQYF
>NA|TRBJ2-7|TRBV7-7|NA
TGTGCTAGCAGCTCGACGGCCCTCTCCGAGCAGTACTTC
CASSSTALSEQYF